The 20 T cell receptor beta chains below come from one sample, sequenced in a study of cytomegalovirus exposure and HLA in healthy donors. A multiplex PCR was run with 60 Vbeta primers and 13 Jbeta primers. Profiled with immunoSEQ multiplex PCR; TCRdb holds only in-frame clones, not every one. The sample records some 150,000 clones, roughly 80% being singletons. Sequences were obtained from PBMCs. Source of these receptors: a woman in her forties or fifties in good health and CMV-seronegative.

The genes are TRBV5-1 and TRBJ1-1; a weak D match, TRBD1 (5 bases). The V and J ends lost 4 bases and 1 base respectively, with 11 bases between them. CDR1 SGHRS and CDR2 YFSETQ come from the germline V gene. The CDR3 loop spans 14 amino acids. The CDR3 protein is CASSPVTANTEAFF. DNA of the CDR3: TGCGCCAGCAGCCCGGTGACAGCGAACACTGAAGCTTTCTTT.

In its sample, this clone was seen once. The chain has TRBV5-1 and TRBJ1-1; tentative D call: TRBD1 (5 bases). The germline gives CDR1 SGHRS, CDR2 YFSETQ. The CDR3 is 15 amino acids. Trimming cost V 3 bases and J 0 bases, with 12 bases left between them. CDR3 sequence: CASSYAGPLNTEAFF. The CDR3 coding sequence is TGCGCCAGCAGCTACGCGGGACCCCTGAACACTGAAGCTTTCTTT.

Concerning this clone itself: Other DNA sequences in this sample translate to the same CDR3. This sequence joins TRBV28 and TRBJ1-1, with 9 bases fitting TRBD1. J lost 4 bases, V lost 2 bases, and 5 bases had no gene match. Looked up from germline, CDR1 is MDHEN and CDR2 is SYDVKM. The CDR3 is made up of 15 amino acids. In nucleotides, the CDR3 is TGTGCCAGCAGTTTACCCGGACAGGGGAGCACTGAAGCTTTCTTT. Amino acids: CASSLPGQGSTEAFF.

As DNA, the CDR3 is TGTGCCAGCAGCCAAGATATGGCAGGGGTTGGCACCGGGGAGCTGTTTTTT. Amino acid sequence: CASSQDMAGVGTGELFF. The V call is TRBV14, the J call TRBJ2-2; D might be TRBD1 (6 bases). CDR1 is SGHDN, CDR2 FVKESK, per germline. This CDR3 is 17 amino acids long. Trimming stripped 0 bases from V and 4 bases from J, with 15 bases between.

CDR3 nucleotide sequence: TGTGCCAGCAGCATGGGACATATGAACACTGAAGCTTTCTTT. Its protein product is CASSMGHMNTEAFF. This chain connects TRBV7-3 to TRBJ1-1; tentatively, D is TRBD1 (6 bases). V lost 5 bases to trimming and J lost 0 bases, with 10 bases between them. This CDR3 has 14 amino acids. CDR1 is SGHTA, CDR2 FQGTGA, per germline.

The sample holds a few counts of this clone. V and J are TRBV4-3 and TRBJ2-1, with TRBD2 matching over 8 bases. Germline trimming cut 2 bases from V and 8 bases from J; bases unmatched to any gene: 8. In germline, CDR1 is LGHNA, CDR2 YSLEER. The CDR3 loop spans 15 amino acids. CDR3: CASSQLRTSIDEQFF. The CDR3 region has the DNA TGCGCCAGCAGCCAATTGAGGACTAGCATCGATGAGCAGTTCTTC.

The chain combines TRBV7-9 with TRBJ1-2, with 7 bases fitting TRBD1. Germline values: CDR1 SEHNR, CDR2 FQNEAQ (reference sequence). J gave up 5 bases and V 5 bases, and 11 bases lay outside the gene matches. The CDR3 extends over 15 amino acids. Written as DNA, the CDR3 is TGTGCCAGCAGCCCCGGGACAGCTGGAGGTTATGGCTACACCTTC. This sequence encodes CASSPGTAGGYGYTF.

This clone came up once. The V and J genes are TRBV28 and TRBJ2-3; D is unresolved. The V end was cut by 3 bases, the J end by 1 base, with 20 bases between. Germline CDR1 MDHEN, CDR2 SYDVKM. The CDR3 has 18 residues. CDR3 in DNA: TGTGCCAGCAGTTTGGTTCCGTGGAAACAACGGGGCACAGATACGCAGTATTTT. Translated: CASSLVPWKQRGTDTQYF.

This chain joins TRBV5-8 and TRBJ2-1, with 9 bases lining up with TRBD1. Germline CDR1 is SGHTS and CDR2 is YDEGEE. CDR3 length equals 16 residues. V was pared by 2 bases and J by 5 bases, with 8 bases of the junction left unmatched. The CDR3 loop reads CASSFRFRTGDNEQFF. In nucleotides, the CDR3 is TGTGCCAGCAGCTTTAGGTTCCGGACAGGGGACAATGAGCAGTTCTTC.

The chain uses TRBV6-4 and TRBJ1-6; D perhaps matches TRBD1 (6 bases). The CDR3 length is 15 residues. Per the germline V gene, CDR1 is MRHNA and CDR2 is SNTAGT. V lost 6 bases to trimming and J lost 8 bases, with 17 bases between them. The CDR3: CASSAGAGDHSPLHF. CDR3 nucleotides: TGTGCCAGCAGCGCCGGGGCAGGGGACCATTCACCCCTCCACTTT.

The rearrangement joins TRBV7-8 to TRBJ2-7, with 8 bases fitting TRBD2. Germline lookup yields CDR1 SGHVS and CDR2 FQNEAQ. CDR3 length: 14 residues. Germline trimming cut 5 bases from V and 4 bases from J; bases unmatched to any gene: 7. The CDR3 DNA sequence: TGTGCCAGCAGCCGTCGGGAGGGGGATTACGAGCAGTACTTC. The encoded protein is CASSRREGDYEQYF.

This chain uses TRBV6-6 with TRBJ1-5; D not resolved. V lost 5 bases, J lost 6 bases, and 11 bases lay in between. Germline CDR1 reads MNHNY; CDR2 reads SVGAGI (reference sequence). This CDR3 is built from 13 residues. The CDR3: CASSNREAQPQHF. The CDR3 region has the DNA TGTGCCAGCAGTAACCGGGAAGCTCAGCCCCAGCATTTT.

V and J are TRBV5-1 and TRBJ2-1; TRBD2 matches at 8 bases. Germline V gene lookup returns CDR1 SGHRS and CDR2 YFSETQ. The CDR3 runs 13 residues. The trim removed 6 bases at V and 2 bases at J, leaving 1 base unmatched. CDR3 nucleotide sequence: TGCGCCAGCACGGGGGGGGCCTACAATGAGCAGTTCTTC. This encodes CASTGGAYNEQFF.

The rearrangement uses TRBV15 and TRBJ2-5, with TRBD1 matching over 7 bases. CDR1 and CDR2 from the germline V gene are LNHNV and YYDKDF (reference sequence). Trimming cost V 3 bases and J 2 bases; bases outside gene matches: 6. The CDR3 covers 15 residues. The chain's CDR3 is CATSSIQGFQETQYF. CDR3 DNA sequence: TGTGCCACCAGCAGCATACAGGGGTTTCAAGAGACCCAGTACTTC.

The CDR3 region is CASFTRGNEQFF. The CDR3 nucleotides are TGTGCCAGTTTTACTAGAGGGAATGAGCAGTTCTTC. The chain is built from TRBV28 and TRBJ2-1, with D tentatively TRBD2 (5 bases). Deletions cut 9 bases from V and 7 bases from J, with 13 bases between. This CDR3 has 12 residues. In germline, CDR1 is MDHEN, CDR2 SYDVKM.

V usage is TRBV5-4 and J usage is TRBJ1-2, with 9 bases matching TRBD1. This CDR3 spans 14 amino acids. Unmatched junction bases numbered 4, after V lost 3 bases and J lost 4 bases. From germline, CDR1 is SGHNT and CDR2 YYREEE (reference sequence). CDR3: CASSSGQGLYGYTF. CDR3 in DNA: TGTGCCAGCAGCTCGGGACAGGGACTCTATGGCTACACCTTC.

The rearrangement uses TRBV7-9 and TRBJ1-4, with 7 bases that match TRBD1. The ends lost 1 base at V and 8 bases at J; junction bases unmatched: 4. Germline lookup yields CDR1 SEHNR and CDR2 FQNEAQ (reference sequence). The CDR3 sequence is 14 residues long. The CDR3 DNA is TGTGCCAGCAGCTTAGTGGCAGGGGGGGAAAAACTGTTTTTT. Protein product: CASSLVAGGEKLFF.

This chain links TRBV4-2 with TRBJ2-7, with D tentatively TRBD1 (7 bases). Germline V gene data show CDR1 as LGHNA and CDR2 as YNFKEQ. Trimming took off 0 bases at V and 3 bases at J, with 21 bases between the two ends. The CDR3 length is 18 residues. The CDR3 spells CASSQERQSAGQHYEQYF. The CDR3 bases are TGTGCCAGCAGCCAAGAAAGACAGTCGGCGGGACAGCACTACGAGCAGTACTTC.

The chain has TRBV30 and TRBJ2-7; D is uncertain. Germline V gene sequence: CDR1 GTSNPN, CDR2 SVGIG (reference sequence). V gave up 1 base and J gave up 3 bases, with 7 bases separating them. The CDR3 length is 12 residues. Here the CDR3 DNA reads TGTGCCTGGAGTGGATACATCTACGAGCAGTACTTC. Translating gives CAWSGYIYEQYF.

CDR3 sequence (DNA): TGTGCCAGCAGGTCGGTCGGTGGGGCGGGGAATGAGCAGTTCTTC. Amino acids: CASRSVGGAGNEQFF. The chain combines TRBV7-2 with TRBJ2-1; weak D call: TRBD2 (6 bases). The germline gives CDR1 SGHTA, CDR2 FQGNSA. The CDR3 is 15 residues long. Trimming cost V 6 bases and J 7 bases, with 19 bases left between them.